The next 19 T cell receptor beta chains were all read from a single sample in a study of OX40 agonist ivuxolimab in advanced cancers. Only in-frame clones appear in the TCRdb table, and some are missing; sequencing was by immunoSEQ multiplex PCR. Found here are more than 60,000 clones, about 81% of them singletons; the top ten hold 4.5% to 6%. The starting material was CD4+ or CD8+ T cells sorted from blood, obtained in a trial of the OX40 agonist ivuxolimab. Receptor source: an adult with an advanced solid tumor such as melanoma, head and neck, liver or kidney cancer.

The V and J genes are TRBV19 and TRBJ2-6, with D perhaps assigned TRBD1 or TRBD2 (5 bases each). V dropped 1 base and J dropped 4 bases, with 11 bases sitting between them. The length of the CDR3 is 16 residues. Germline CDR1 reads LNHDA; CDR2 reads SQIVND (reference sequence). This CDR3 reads CASSIGSGTGANVLTF. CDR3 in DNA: TGTGCCAGTAGTATAGGTTCAGGGACCGGGGCCAACGTCCTGACTTTC.

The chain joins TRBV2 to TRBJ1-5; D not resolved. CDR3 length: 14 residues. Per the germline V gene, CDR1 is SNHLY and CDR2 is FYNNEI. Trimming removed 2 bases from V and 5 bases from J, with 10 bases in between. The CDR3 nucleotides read TGTGCCAGCAGTGAAATGGCGCAGGATCAGCCCCAGCATTTT. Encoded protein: CASSEMAQDQPQHF.

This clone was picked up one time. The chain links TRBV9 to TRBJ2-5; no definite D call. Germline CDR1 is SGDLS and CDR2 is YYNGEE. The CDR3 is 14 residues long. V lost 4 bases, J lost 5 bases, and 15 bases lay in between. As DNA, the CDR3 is TGTGCCAGCAGCCCAAGGGCCGGTACGGAGACCCAGTACTTC. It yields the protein CASSPRAGTETQYF.

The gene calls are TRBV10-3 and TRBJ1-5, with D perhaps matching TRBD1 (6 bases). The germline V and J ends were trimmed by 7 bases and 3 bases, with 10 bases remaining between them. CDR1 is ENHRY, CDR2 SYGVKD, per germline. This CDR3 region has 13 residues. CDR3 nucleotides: TGTGCCATCAATACAGGGAACAATCAGCCCCAGCATTTT. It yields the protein CAINTGNNQPQHF.

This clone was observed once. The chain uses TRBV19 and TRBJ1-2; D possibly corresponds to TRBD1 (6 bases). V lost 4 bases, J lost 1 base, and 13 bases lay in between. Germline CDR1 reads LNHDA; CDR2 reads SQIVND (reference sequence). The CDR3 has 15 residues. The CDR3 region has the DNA TGTGCCAGTAGTACCCCGGCAGGGGTTAACTATGGCTACACCTTC. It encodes CASSTPAGVNYGYTF.

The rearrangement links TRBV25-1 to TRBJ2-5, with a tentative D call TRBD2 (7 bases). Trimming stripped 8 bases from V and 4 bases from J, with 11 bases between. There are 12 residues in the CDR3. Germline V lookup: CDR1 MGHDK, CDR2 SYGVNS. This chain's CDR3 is CASRGAPETQYF. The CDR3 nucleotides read TGTGCCAGCCGGGGGGCCCCAGAGACCCAGTACTTC.

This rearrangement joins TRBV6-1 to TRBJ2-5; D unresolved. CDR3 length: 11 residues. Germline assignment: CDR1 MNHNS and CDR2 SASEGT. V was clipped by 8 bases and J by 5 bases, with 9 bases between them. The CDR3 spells CASRAEETQYF. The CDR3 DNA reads TGTGCCAGCCGGGCGGAGGAGACCCAGTACTTC.

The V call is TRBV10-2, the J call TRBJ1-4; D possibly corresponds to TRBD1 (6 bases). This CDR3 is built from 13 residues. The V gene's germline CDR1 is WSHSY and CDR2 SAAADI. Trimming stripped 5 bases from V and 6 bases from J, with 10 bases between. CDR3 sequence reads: CASSSPGDEKLFF. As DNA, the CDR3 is TGCGCCAGCAGTTCCCCAGGGGATGAAAAACTGTTTTTT.

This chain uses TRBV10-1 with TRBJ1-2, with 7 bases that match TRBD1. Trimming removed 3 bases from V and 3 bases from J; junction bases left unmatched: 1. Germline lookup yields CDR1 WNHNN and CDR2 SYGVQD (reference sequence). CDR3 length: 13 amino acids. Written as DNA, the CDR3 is TGCGCCAGCAGTGACGGGACAGACTATGGCTACACCTTC. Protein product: CASSDGTDYGYTF.

The CDR3 here is CASSSTGGQTEAFF. Here the CDR3 DNA reads TGTGCCAGCAGCTCCACCGGGGGGCAGACTGAAGCTTTCTTT. This chain uses TRBV7-3 with TRBJ1-1, with D tentatively TRBD1 (6 bases). The germline V gene encodes CDR1 SGHTA and CDR2 FQGTGA. V was clipped by 4 bases and J by 5 bases, with 14 bases between them. This CDR3 region has 14 residues. The full variable domain, with the rest looked up from reference TRBV7-3 and TRBJ1-1, is GAGVSQTPSNKVTEKGKYVELRCDPISGHTALYWYRQSLGQGPEFLIYFQGTGAADDSGLPNDRFFAVRPEGSVSTLKIQRTERGDSAVYLCASSSTGGQTEAFFGQGTRLTVV.

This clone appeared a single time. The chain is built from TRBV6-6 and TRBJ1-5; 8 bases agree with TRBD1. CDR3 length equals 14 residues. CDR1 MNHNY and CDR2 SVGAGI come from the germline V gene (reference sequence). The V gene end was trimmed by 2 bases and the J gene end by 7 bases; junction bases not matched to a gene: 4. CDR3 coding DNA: TGTGCCAGCAGTTACGGGACAGGCGAACAGCCCCAGCATTTT. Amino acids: CASSYGTGEQPQHF.

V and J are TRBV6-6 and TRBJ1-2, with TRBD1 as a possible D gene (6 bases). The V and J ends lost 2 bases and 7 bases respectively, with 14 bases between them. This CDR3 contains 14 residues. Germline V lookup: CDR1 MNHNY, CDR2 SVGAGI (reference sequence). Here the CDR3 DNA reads TGTGCCAGCAGTTACGAATCGGGGGCCGGTGGCTACACCTTC. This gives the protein CASSYESGAGGYTF.

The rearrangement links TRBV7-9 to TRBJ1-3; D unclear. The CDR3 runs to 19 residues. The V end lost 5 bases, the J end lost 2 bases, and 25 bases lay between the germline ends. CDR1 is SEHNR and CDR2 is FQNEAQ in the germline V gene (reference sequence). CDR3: CASSTTIGLSRLTGNTIYF. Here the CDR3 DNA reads TGTGCCAGCAGCACGACGATTGGGTTAAGTCGTCTGACTGGAAACACCATATATTTT.

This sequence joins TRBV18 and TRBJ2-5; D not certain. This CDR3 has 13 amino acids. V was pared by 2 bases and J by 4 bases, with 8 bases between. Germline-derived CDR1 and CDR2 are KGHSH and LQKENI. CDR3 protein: CASSPSKGETQYF. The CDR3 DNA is TGTGCCAGCTCACCATCAAAGGGAGAGACCCAGTACTTC.

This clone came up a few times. This CDR3 reads CASSLRADPYSNQPQHF. The CDR3 bases are TGTGCCAGCAGTTTACGGGCAGACCCCTATAGCAATCAGCCCCAGCATTTT. The chain carries TRBV27 and TRBJ1-5; D is ambiguous. Germline CDR1 reads MNHEY; CDR2 reads SMNVEV (reference sequence). CDR3 size: 17 residues. With 2 bases removed from V and 0 bases from J, the gap between germline ends came to 14 bases.

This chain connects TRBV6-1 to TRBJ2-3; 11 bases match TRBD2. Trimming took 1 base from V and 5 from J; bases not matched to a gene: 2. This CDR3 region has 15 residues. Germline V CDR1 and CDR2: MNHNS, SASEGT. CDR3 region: CASSEVAGGGDTQYF. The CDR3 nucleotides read TGTGCCAGCAGTGAAGTAGCGGGGGGGGGAGATACGCAGTATTTT.

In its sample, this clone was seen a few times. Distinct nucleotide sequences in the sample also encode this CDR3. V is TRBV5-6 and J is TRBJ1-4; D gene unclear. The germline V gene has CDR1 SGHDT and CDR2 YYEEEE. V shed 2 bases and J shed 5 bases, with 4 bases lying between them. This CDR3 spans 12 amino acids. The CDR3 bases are TGTGCCAGCAGCTTTGGGAATGAAAAACTGTTTTTT. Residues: CASSFGNEKLFF.

CDR3 bases: TGCGCCAGCAGCTTGGGACGAGGAAACACCATATATTTT. This sequence encodes CASSLGRGNTIYF. This chain joins TRBV5-1 and TRBJ1-3; D gene ambiguous. The CDR3 runs to 13 residues. CDR1 SGHRS and CDR2 YFSETQ come from the germline V gene. Deletions cut 0 bases from V and 4 bases from J, with 5 bases between.

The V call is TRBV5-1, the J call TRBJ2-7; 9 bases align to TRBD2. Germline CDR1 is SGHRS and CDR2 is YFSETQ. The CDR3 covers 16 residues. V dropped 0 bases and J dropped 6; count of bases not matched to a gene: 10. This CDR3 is CASSLDPGSGRTEQYF. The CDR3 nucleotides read TGCGCCAGCAGCTTGGATCCGGGTAGCGGGAGAACCGAGCAGTACTTC.